This TCR beta chain was sequenced for a study of cytomegalovirus exposure and HLA in healthy donors (TCRdb year 2017). About the study as a whole: An earlier analysis of several hundred of the donors reported more than 250 Gb of sequence data and 120 million or so unique TCR beta sequences from 150 million to 200 million T cells. Approximately 310 gigabases of sequencing data and 70 million to 85 million unique TCR sequences were included in an early release covering under 650 HLA-typed donors. Of the roughly 410 genotyped donors, roughly 80% were placed in the genetic ancestry cluster associated with self-reported Caucasian donors. The study aimed to test whether cataloging public T cell receptors could reveal signatures of past pathogen exposure. Using immunosequencing, the study profiled T cell repertoires from some 670 subjects and related those repertoires to cytomegalovirus serostatus. Besides the first cohort of approximately 670 subjects, a separate validation cohort made up of roughly 120 different subjects was used. The study combined high-throughput TCR immunosequencing, statistical association of individual TCRs with disease status, and machine learning to predict cytomegalovirus infection status. To study patterns of TCR occurrence, a later analysis re-analyzed previously published TCR beta repertoires from hundreds of donors and added high-resolution HLA genotyping. Rather than drawing on any new phenotypic data, the later analysis identified candidate immune exposures from TCR beta sequences and the way those sequences occurred across donors. In an earlier analysis of a few hundred of the donors, high-throughput TCR beta sequencing was used to judge whether each TCR beta V gene segment behaved as functional or pseudogenic. Alongside the repertoire data, information on donor age, sex, ethnicity and CMV serostatus was compiled. In a later genetic analysis, genome-wide SNP genotypes for about three fifths of the roughly 670 donors were used, and that subset was treated as a discovery cohort. Every discovery cohort repertoire had been produced on one sequencing platform. HLA typing covered class I and class II loci at four-digit resolution. The number of typed donors differed by locus: about 620-640 for A, B, C, DRB1 and DQB1; approximately 520 for DQA1; approximately 610 for DPA1; and roughly 450 for DPB1. Because of strong linkage in the cohort, 4 to 6 DR-DQ haplotypes were treated as single units for association and clustering. Among 300 to 500 genotyped donors of the cohort, an average of about 240,000 unique TCR beta nucleotide sequences was sequenced per donor, of which about 19% were non-productive.

Library method: the immunoSEQ multiplex PCR assay. A mixture of 60 forward primers for TCR Vbeta segments and 13 reverse primers for TCR Jbeta segments was used in the multiplex PCR. The CDR3 region of rearranged TCR beta genes was amplified from genomic DNA with a multiplex PCR assay. The amplified TCR beta libraries were sequenced on the Illumina HiSeq System as 87-base-pair reads. On the authors' methods: A later analysis counted 75 million to 100 million unique TCR beta chains across the approximately 700 repertoires, and around 12 million of these chains were shared by at least two donors. Raw reads were error-corrected and collapsed into unique sequences with a nearest-neighbor algorithm that merged closely related sequences to remove PCR and sequencing errors. To assign V, D and J gene segments, CDR3 sequences were aligned to IMGT reference sequences. Each retained sequence needed at least a six-nucleotide match to both a V gene segment and a J gene segment. Rearrangements were classified as productive when the CDR3 lacked stop codons and remained in frame with V and J, and all other rearrangements were classified as non-productive. CDR3 was defined according to IMGT convention as the region running from the second conserved V-encoded cysteine to the conserved J-encoded phenylalanine. The earlier analysis of some 550 of the donors excluded any sequence lacking an unambiguous match to a single V gene segment. In an earlier analysis of several hundred of the donors, a V segment was called functional when productive rearrangements were above 56.7%, and segregating when the standard deviation between donors exceeded 5%. A statistical classification framework was built to diagnose cytomegalovirus status from the catalog of TCR beta chain sequences. In a later analysis, TCR nucleotide sequences were compared against IMGT/GENE-DB human TR gene sequences so that V and J genes could be assigned. Using the TCRdist pipeline, a later analysis assigned CDR3 sequences along with most-parsimonious VDJ recombination scenarios. In a later analysis, every TCR beta chain was defined by the combination of its CDR3 amino acid sequence and its V-gene family, and reads without a unique V-gene family were dropped. To address suspected cross-contamination and a sequencing artifact, a later analysis removed several hundred highly shared, low-generation-probability nucleotide sequences. A later analysis calculated a clonal expansion index for each public chain from normalized within-repertoire ranks of inferred template counts. Generation probabilities in a later analysis came from a VDJ recombination model fitted to out-of-frame rearrangements, and those results were checked against IGoR. A later analysis scored TCR-TCR, TCR-HLA and TCR-CMV co-occurrence with hypergeometric tests, applying a repertoire-size bias correction to TCR pairs. In a later analysis, false discovery rates were estimated by permuting HLA or CMV assignments 20 times. In a later analysis, co-occurring TCRs were grouped using DBSCAN, with TCRdist sequence similarity added in when clustering inside HLA-allele-positive subsets. Co-occurrence clustering excluded repertoires with fewer than 30,000 or more than 120,000 public chains, plus five with anomalous nucleotide sharing. This is the immuneACCESS table as TCRdb keeps it, with only in-frame sequences that have V and J called. A part of the clones is gone; compared with another copy, unresolved V genes explain less than half, and the rest is unexplained. The V and J calls and the clone size are those of that table, but D and trimming were determined from the DNA. The sample table holds roughly 110,000 clones, of which roughly 82% were seen once. The top ten constitute about 1.5% of the sample.

As regards this clone: Which antigen it targets is not known. No quality values exist for individual bases; no much larger clone is one base distant. Other DNA sequences within the sample encode an identical CDR3.

The CDR3, from cysteine to phenylalanine, totals 14 residues. The only DNA kept is the CDR3, 42 bases in frame from the first base. V loses 2 bases, J loses 8 bases, and the germline ends lie 15 bases apart. Taken from the germline V gene, the CDR1 and CDR2 loops are MNHEY and SVGAGI. The cohort consisted of hundreds of healthy bone marrow donors. All cohort members were sampled while nominally healthy, although unrecorded immune exposures were likely present. The donor was CMV seronegative and was included in the group of over 300 seronegative cohort members. Each donor provided a peripheral blood sample, and peripheral blood mononuclear cells were used for TCR beta sequencing. Genomic DNA was extracted from the blood cell samples with the Qiagen DNeasy Blood Extraction Kit. The study at large found these results: V-gene and J-gene trimming of TCR beta chains was associated with a missense DCLRE1C variant in a later genetic analysis, and the association was replicated in an independent cohort. In a later analysis, several top co-occurrence clusters were reported to appear linked to parvovirus B19, influenza, CMV and Epstein-Barr virus. The study gave a list of 150 to 200 TCR beta chains associated with cytomegalovirus. The presence/absence analyses assumed that sequencing depth was roughly uniform across donors, and that assumption may not be true. A later analysis found that most CMV-associated TCR beta chains appeared HLA-restricted, with HLA associations seemingly driven largely by CMV exposure. Cytomegalovirus status was reported to be diagnosed by the classifier with high specificity and sensitivity in both the original and validation cohorts. A further reported finding was that TCR beta sequences accurately predicted the HLA-A and HLA-B alleles for most subjects in the first cohort. Some IMGT-functional V segments, including TRBV6-2 and TRBV6-3, could not be told apart with the 87-base-pair reads, so those segments were excluded. Assigning TCR associations to individual alleles was difficult when HLA alleles, especially DR and DQ, strongly co-occurred. Because some donors lacked HLA typing at each locus, the association tests relied only on the typed subset. Correlated functional status among segregating V segments might be attributable to linkage disequilibrium, but an unknown experimental factor could not be ruled out. For the cohort, immune exposure information was limited to CMV serostatus. In vitro tests confirmed that a few of the cytomegalovirus-associated TCR beta chains recognize cytomegalovirus antigens. About 17 rarely observed V segments, including chromosome 9 orphons, were excluded from the earlier analysis of about 500 of the donors because counts were too low. In an earlier analysis of fewer than 750 of the donors, most TCR beta V segments were observed in productive rearrangements about 87% or about 30% of the time, broadly matching IMGT annotations. Most TCR sequences were observed very rarely across donors, whereas some public TCRs were present in many individuals. According to a later analysis, TCR association rates differed among HLA loci, with DRB1 alleles showing the most associated TCRs and HLA-C alleles showing the fewest. A later genetic analysis reported fewer N-insertions in productive TCRs among donors in an Asian-associated ancestry cluster than the roughly 620-donor mean. According to the authors, the approach could potentially be generalized to other disease states and immunological phenotypes. Only TCR beta chains were sequenced in this cohort, and the absence of alpha or paired-chain data limited detectable features. A group of highly shared sequence variants was considered likely to be a technical artifact of the sequencing pipeline. A later analysis associated 16,951 TCR beta sequences with specific HLA alleles at a false discovery rate of 0.05. Compared with equally common non-associated chains, HLA-associated TCR beta chains in a later analysis were more clonally expanded and had lower generation probabilities.

Source material: PBMCs. The receptor was isolated from a man aged 50 to 60 in good health and CMV-seronegative. The chain uses TRBV6-5 and TRBJ1-2; the D gene is not confidently resolved. The DNA is TGTGCCAGCAGTTACGGCGGGGAGCCAATCGGCTACACCTTC. Translated, this gives CASSYGGEPIGYTF.